The text below deals with one T cell receptor (beta chain). Per the germline V gene, CDR1 is MNHNS and CDR2 is SASEGT. This CDR3 contains 15 residues. V gave up 2 bases and J gave up 4 bases, with 13 bases separating them. The data belong to a study of blood T cell repertoires in COVID-19. Study in general: The United States, Italy and Spain supplied acute and convalescent COVID-19 samples. PBMCs, B-cell-depleted T cells, or T cells were the source of the cDNA or gDNA that made up the material.

Per the study methods: Amplification of reference gene primers provided the estimated nucleated cell counts. Sequencing used immunoSEQ multiplex PCR; TCRdb keeps in-frame clones, though not all of them. Clone size and the V and J calls come from that table; the DNA yielded D and trimming. The profile shows about 90,000 clones, around 89% of them singletons. The gene calls are TRBV6-1 and TRBJ2-3; D gene uncertain. This receptor was obtained from a man between 60 and 70 years old with acute or convalescent COVID-19. Sequencing was carried out using peripheral blood. The CDR3 loop is CASSELSRFADTQYF. In DNA form, the CDR3 reads TGTGCCAGCAGTGAACTTTCTAGATTCGCAGATACGCAGTATTTT.